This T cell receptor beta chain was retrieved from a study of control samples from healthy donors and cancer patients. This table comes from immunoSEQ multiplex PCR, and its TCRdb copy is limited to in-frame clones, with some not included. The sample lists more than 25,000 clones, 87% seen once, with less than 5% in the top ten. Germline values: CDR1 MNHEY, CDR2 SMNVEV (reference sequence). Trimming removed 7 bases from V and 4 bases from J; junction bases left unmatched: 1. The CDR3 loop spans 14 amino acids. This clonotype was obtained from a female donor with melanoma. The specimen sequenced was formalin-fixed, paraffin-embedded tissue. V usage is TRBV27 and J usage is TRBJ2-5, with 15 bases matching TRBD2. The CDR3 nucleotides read TGTGCCAGCAAGGGACTAGCGGGAGGAGAGACCCAGTACTTC. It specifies CASKGLAGGETQYF.